The rows below give T cell receptor beta chains drawn from one sample of a study of T cells in Graves' hyperthyroidism and ophthalmopathy. Each CDR3 protein gets one entry after TCRdb re-called the multiplex PCR reads with MiXCR. Of about 640,000 distinct CDR3 sequences listed, 14% are singletons. Sequenced: blood. The receptors shown here come from a woman aged 45-60 years with Graves' ophthalmopathy. Each CDR3 is given with its conserved first and last residue. D genes are given only for firm matches. Some rows mark clone size as missing; the rest say once, few, many or name a class of expanded clone.

d_gene | j_gene | v_gene | abundance | CDR3nt | CDR3aa
NA | TRBJ2-6 | TRBV28 | many | TGTGCCAGCAGAAGGTCTGGGGCCAACGTCCTGACTTTC | CASRRSGANVLTF
TRBD2 | TRBJ2-1 | TRBV7-3 | many | TGTGCCAGCAGCTTATCGGTTCGTAGCGGGAGTAGGAATGAGCAGTTCTTC | CASSLSVRSGSRNEQFF
TRBD2 | TRBJ2-5 | TRBV2 | few | TGTGCCAGCGGCGGGCCCCGGGGGGAAAAAGAGACCCAGTACTTC | CASGGPRGEKETQYF
NA | TRBJ2-7 | TRBV7-8 | few | TGTGCCAGCAGCTTAGCGTTGGGGAGATACGAGCAGTACTTC | CASSLALGRYEQYF
NA | TRBJ2-5 | TRBV28 | many | TGTGCCAGCAGTAAGGATCTAGAGGCCCAGTACTTC | CASSKDLEAQYF
TRBD2 | TRBJ2-2 | TRBV24-1 | NA | TGTGCCACCAGACAGACAGCGGGGACCGGGGAGCTGTTTTTT | CATRQTAGTGELFF
NA | TRBJ1-1 | TRBV7-9 | few | TGTGCCAGCAGTTACACACAGGGGAACACTGAAGCTTTCTTT | CASSYTQGNTEAFF
TRBD2 | TRBJ2-4 | TRBV6-1 | NA | TGTGCCAGCAGAGGACTAGCGGGGATGGCGCGGGGCATTCAGTACTTC | CASRGLAGMARGIQYF
TRBD2 | TRBJ2-5 | TRBV7-3 | few | TGTGCCAGCAGTCCCCGGGCGGGGGGGAACAGAGAGACCCAGTACTTC | CASSPRAGGNRETQYF
NA | TRBJ1-1 | TRBV5-4 | few | TGTGCCAGCAGCTCCCCATGGGGGGAAGAATTGAACACTGAAGCTTTCTTT | CASSSPWGEELNTEAFF
TRBD2 | TRBJ2-1 | TRBV2 | NA | TGTGCCAGCAGTGGGCTAGCGGGAGAATTGGGCAATGAGCAGTTCTTC | CASSGLAGELGNEQFF
NA | TRBJ1-2 | TRBV7-3 | many | TGTGCCAGCAGCTTAACGGCGGGACTACAGTATGGCTACACCTTC | CASSLTAGLQYGYTF
TRBD2 | TRBJ2-1 | TRBV27 | many | TGTGCCAGCAGTCCCCTAGCGGGAGCCCAGTACAATGAGCAGTTCTTC | CASSPLAGAQYNEQFF
NA | TRBJ1-1 | TRBV18 | NA | TGTGCCAGCTCAAGAAGGGCACTCACTGAAGCTTTCTTT | CASSRRALTEAFF
TRBD2 | TRBJ2-5 | TRBV10-3 | many | TGTGCCATCAGACAGACTAGCGGGCCCGAGACCCAGTACTTC | CAIRQTSGPETQYF
TRBD2 | TRBJ2-5 | TRBV19 | few | TGTGCCAGTCGTCCCGGGACTAGCGGGGGAGAGACCCAGTACTTC | CASRPGTSGGETQYF
TRBD1 | TRBJ2-6 | TRBV27 | few | TGTGCCAGCAGTCCGACGACAGGGGGCGGATTAGCGGGGGCCAACGTCCTGACTTTC | CASSPTTGGGLAGANVLTF
NA | TRBJ2-1 | TRBV9 | few | TGTGCCAGCAGCGTAGCGGGAGCTAGCAATGAGCAGTTCTTC | CASSVAGASNEQFF
TRBD2 | TRBJ2-1 | TRBV7-3 | many | TGTGCCAGCAGCTACTTAGCGGGAGGGTCCAATGAGCAGTTCTTC | CASSYLAGGSNEQFF
NA | TRBJ1-1 | TRBV10-3 | many | TGTGCCGTGAAACAGGATATGAACACTGAAGCTTTCTTT | CAVKQDMNTEAFF
TRBD2 | TRBJ2-1 | TRBV20-1 | many | TGCAGTGCTAGATCCGGGACTAGCGGGAGGTCTCATGAGCAGTTCTTC | CSARSGTSGRSHEQFF
TRBD1 | TRBJ1-6 | TRBV11-2 | many | TGTGCCAGCAGCTTATTACAGGGGGCTCGTTCACCCCTCCACTTT | CASSLLQGARSPLHF
TRBD1 | TRBJ1-2 | TRBV28 | many | TGTGCCAGCAGCCTCCCGACAGGGAAACGTCGTGGCTACACCTTC | CASSLPTGKRRGYTF
TRBD1 | TRBJ2-1 | TRBV24-1 | many | TGTGCCACCAGTAAACAGGGGGCTTTGTACAATGAGCAGTTCTTC | CATSKQGALYNEQFF
NA | TRBJ2-1 | TRBV12-3/TRBV12-4 | many | TGTGCCAGCTCAGGCGGTCCCTACAATGAGCAGTTCTTC | CASSGGPYNEQFF
NA | TRBJ1-3 | TRBV20-1 | NA | TGCAGTGCCGAGCCAGCGGAATCTGGAAACACCATATATTTT | CSAEPAESGNTIYF
TRBD1 | TRBJ1-5 | TRBV2 | many | TGTGCCAGCAGGGACAGGGAGCAGCCCCAGCATTTT | CASRDREQPQHF
TRBD1 | TRBJ2-5 | TRBV19 | NA | TGTGCCAGTAGTACGGGGACAGGGGGCGCGGAGACCCAGTACTTC | CASSTGTGGAETQYF
NA | TRBJ1-2 | TRBV9 | many | TGTGCCAGCAGCACCGGGGCCGCAGCTAACTATGGCTACACCTTC | CASSTGAAANYGYTF
TRBD1 | TRBJ1-1 | TRBV5-1 | few | TGCGCCAGCAGCTGGGCGGACAGGGCTGAAGCTTTCTTT | CASSWADRAEAFF
TRBD2 | TRBJ2-1 | TRBV11-2 | many | TGTGCCAGCAGCTTAGAGGGGACTATGGATGAGCAGTTCTTC | CASSLEGTMDEQFF
NA | TRBJ2-1 | TRBV11-3 | many | TGTGCCAGTTTTAGAAAAATCCTATTGGTCAATGAGCAGTTCTTC | CASFRKILLVNEQFF
NA | TRBJ2-7 | TRBV9 | few | TGTGCCAGCAGCGTACCGCACGAGCAGTACTTC | CASSVPHEQYF
NA | TRBJ2-7 | TRBV2 | many | TGTGCCAGCAGAGGGGCCCAAGGACTGGGACGGTGGAGGAACGAGCAGTACTTC | CASRGAQGLGRWRNEQYF
NA | TRBJ2-7 | TRBV7-9 | many | TGTGCCAGCAGCTTACAAAGGCCAGAGCAGTACTTC | CASSLQRPEQYF
NA | TRBJ1-1 | TRBV5-1 | many | TGCGCCAGCACCGTGGACAGAAACACTGAAGCTTTCTTT | CASTVDRNTEAFF
NA | TRBJ2-5 | TRBV4-3 | NA | TGCGCCAGCAGCCTAGTTCGGGGACCGCAGTACTTC | CASSLVRGPQYF
TRBD2 | TRBJ2-1 | TRBV11-2 | NA | TGTGCCAGCAGCTCAGGGACTAGCGGGAGATCGTACAATGAGCAGTTCTTC | CASSSGTSGRSYNEQFF
TRBD2 | TRBJ2-2 | TRBV6-2/TRBV6-3 | NA | TGTGCCAGCACCACCCGACGGCTAGCGGCATCAGCCGGGGAGCTGTTTTTT | CASTTRRLAASAGELFF
NA | TRBJ2-1 | TRBV20-1 | many | TGCAGTGCTAGTCGTGGTGTAGGCAATGAGCAGTTCTTC | CSASRGVGNEQFF
NA | TRBJ2-1 | TRBV12-3/TRBV12-4 | NA | TGTGCCAGCGGGATTCGTGTTGGGCAGTTCTTC | CASGIRVGQFF
TRBD2 | TRBJ2-3 | TRBV20-1 | many | TGCAGTGCTAGACTGCCTAGCGGTAGCACAGATACGCAGTATTTT | CSARLPSGSTDTQYF
NA | TRBJ2-3 | TRBV7-9 | many | TGTGCCAGCAGCCAAGTGGCTCCCAACACAGATACGCAGTATTTT | CASSQVAPNTDTQYF
TRBD1 | TRBJ1-2 | TRBV6-1 | many | TGTGCCAGCAGTGAAGTCGGGACAGATTATGGCTACACCTTC | CASSEVGTDYGYTF
TRBD2 | TRBJ2-2 | TRBV14 | NA | TGTGCCAGCAGCCGGTCCCCCCCCGGGACTAGTTTCGTTCCGGCCGGGGAGCTGTTTTTT | CASSRSPPGTSFVPAGELFF
TRBD1 | TRBJ2-3 | TRBV20-1 | NA | TGCAGTGCTAGAGACAGGGGGCCATATACGCAGTATTTT | CSARDRGPYTQYF
NA | TRBJ2-3 | TRBV18 | many | TGTGCCAGCTCATTATGGACAGAAGCAGATACGCAGTATTTT | CASSLWTEADTQYF